This TCR beta chain was identified in a study of shared clonotypes between healthy human individuals. Background on the study: The cohort had a couple of women and a few men, ages 18 to 49.

Adult Caucasians living in Nashville, Tennessee made up all of the donors. Germline loops: CDR1 SGHNT, CDR2 YYREEE (reference sequence). The CDR3 consists of 16 residues. The J segment lost 3 bases and the V segment lost 0 bases, leaving 9 bases of the junction unmatched. Genomic DNA of every subset was divided equally among multiple immunoSEQ plates. A roughly 220 ng quantity of DNA, tens of thousands of T cell genomes, went into the sorted-subset replicate PCRs. TCRdb keeps only in-frame clones here, not all; method: immunoSEQ multiplex PCR. The sample consists of fewer than 2.5 million clones, 93% of them appearing once.

The chain has TRBV5-4 and TRBJ2-7, with 7 positions matching TRBD2. The sequence came from a young man in good health. Some clones in this sample may be carry-over from other donors' samples. The sample taken for sequencing was naive CD4+ T cells from PBMCs. Subset of the sample: CD45RA+ positively selected. The CDR3: CASSLGGGPRNYEQYF. CDR3 nucleotide sequence: TGTGCCAGCAGCTTGGGGGGGGGACCCAGGAACTACGAGCAGTACTTC.